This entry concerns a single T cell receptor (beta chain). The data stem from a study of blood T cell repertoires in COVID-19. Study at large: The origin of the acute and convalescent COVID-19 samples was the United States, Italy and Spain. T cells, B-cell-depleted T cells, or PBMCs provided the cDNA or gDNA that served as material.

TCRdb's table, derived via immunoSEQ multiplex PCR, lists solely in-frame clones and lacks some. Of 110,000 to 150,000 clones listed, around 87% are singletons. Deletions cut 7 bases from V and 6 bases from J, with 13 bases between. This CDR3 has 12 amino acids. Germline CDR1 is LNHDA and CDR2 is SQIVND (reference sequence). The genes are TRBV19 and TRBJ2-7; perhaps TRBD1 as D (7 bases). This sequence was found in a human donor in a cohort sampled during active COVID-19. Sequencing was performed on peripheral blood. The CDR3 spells CASTSQGGEQYF. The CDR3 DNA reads TGTGCCAGTACCTCTCAGGGGGGCGAGCAGTACTTC.